This is a list of T cell receptor beta chains from one sample in a study of siplizumab effects on memory and regulatory T cells. Using immunoSEQ multiplex PCR, the repertoire was profiled, and TCRdb retains in-frame clones only, with some absent. The sample includes approximately 10,000 clones, about 44% of them seen just once. Their cognate antigens are unknown. Input material: CFSE-low (dividing) CD8+ T cells sorted from an allogeneic mixed lymphocyte reaction. The receptors come from a human donor in good health; the cells came from an allogeneic mixed lymphocyte reaction. Some clones in this sample may be carry-over from other donors' samples. Both conserved end residues are part of each CDR3. Fields, in order: clone size, V gene, J gene, D gene, CDR3 DNA, CDR3 protein. The D gene is left open where the match is weak. Some rows have no size entry. The others give once, few or many, or a class for an expanded clone.

clone_size: -; v_call: TRBV29-1; j_call: TRBJ2-3; d_call: TRBD1; cdr3_nt: TGCAGCGGAGACAGGGGAACCCAGAAACCCACAATGACGCAGTATTTT; cdr3_aa: CSGDRGTQKPTMTQYF
clone_size: -; v_call: TRBV27; j_call: TRBJ2-1; d_call: -; cdr3_nt: TGTGCCAGCAGTTTATATAGGGGCGATGAGCAGTTCTTC; cdr3_aa: CASSLYRGDEQFF
clone_size: -; v_call: TRBV30; j_call: TRBJ2-3; d_call: TRBD2; cdr3_nt: TGTGCCTGGAGGGCCCAGGCGGGAGAAGTAGATACGCAGTATTTT; cdr3_aa: CAWRAQAGEVDTQYF
clone_size: few; v_call: TRBV14; j_call: TRBJ1-4; d_call: -; cdr3_nt: TGTGCCAGCAGCCAAGGACTTCGTGCAACTAATGAAAAACTGTTTTTT; cdr3_aa: CASSQGLRATNEKLFF
clone_size: -; v_call: TRBV7-8; j_call: TRBJ1-5; d_call: -; cdr3_nt: TGTGCCAGCAGCCAATGGGGCAGGAATAATCAGCCCCAGCATTTT; cdr3_aa: CASSQWGRNNQPQHF
clone_size: -; v_call: TRBV5-1; j_call: TRBJ2-7; d_call: -; cdr3_nt: TGCGCCAGCAGCTTGTTCCCGGGGGACTACGAGCAGTACTTC; cdr3_aa: CASSLFPGDYEQYF
clone_size: -; v_call: TRBV7-9; j_call: TRBJ2-1; d_call: TRBD2; cdr3_nt: TGTGCCAGCAGCTCCCTAGGGACCCCACCGGCGGGAGAGTACAATGAGCAGTTCTTC; cdr3_aa: CASSSLGTPPAGEYNEQFF
clone_size: -; v_call: TRBV7-9; j_call: TRBJ2-5; d_call: -; cdr3_nt: TGTGCCAGCAGCTGGGTGGGCCCAGAGACCCAGTACTTC; cdr3_aa: CASSWVGPETQYF
clone_size: few; v_call: TRBV5-1; j_call: TRBJ1-2; d_call: TRBD1; cdr3_nt: TGCGCCAGCAGCCCCTGGACAGGGGGCGCGGATGGCTACACCTTC; cdr3_aa: CASSPWTGGADGYTF
clone_size: medium-sized; v_call: TRBV27; j_call: TRBJ2-1; d_call: -; cdr3_nt: TGTGCCAGCAGTTTATCGTTTAGCCTAGCTCCAAATGAGCAGTTCTTC; cdr3_aa: CASSLSFSLAPNEQFF
clone_size: -; v_call: TRBV27; j_call: TRBJ2-3; d_call: -; cdr3_nt: TGTGCCAGCAGTTTTGGGCCGGGGTTTTTAGATACGCAGTATTTT; cdr3_aa: CASSFGPGFLDTQYF
clone_size: -; v_call: TRBV5-5; j_call: TRBJ2-7; d_call: -; cdr3_nt: TGTGCCAGCAGCTTGAGCGTTGCCTACGAGCAGTACTTC; cdr3_aa: CASSLSVAYEQYF
clone_size: -; v_call: TRBV27; j_call: TRBJ2-5; d_call: TRBD2; cdr3_nt: TGTGCCAGCAGGCTGGGGACTAGCGAATTACAAGAGACCCAGTACTTC; cdr3_aa: CASRLGTSELQETQYF
clone_size: -; v_call: TRBV2; j_call: TRBJ1-5; d_call: TRBD1; cdr3_nt: TGTGCCAGCAGCGGGACAGGGGCTTATCAGCCCCAGCATTTT; cdr3_aa: CASSGTGAYQPQHF
clone_size: -; v_call: TRBV27; j_call: TRBJ2-3; d_call: -; cdr3_nt: TGTGCCAGCAGTTTTAAGGGAGCTTACGAGCATACGCAGTATTTT; cdr3_aa: CASSFKGAYEHTQYF
clone_size: -; v_call: TRBV23-1; j_call: TRBJ1-2; d_call: -; cdr3_nt: TGCGCCAGCAGTGAAGGCCAGATCTTCTATGGCTACACCTTC; cdr3_aa: CASSEGQIFYGYTF
clone_size: -; v_call: TRBV7-9; j_call: TRBJ1-1; d_call: -; cdr3_nt: TGTGCCAGCAGCCCCCGGGGAAAGGTCACTGAAGCTTTCTTT; cdr3_aa: CASSPRGKVTEAFF
clone_size: -; v_call: TRBV19; j_call: TRBJ1-1; d_call: -; cdr3_nt: TGTGCCAGTAGTATAGGGGAGAACACTGAAGCTTTCTTT; cdr3_aa: CASSIGENTEAFF
clone_size: few; v_call: TRBV5-1; j_call: TRBJ1-1; d_call: -; cdr3_nt: TGCGCCAGCAGCTTGGTAGGATCCCCTGAAGCTTTCTTT; cdr3_aa: CASSLVGSPEAFF
clone_size: few; v_call: TRBV19; j_call: TRBJ1-4; d_call: -; cdr3_nt: TGTGCCAGTAGTCTTGACCGAGAGGCTAATGAAAAACTGTTTTTT; cdr3_aa: CASSLDREANEKLFF
clone_size: -; v_call: TRBV7-9; j_call: TRBJ2-5; d_call: TRBD2; cdr3_nt: TGTGCCAGCAGCCCTACTAGCGGGAGACAAGAGACCCAGTACTTC; cdr3_aa: CASSPTSGRQETQYF
clone_size: -; v_call: TRBV6-5; j_call: TRBJ2-2; d_call: -; cdr3_nt: TGTGCCAGCAGTTACTTGGCAGAGTTGAACACCGGGGAGCTGTTTTTT; cdr3_aa: CASSYLAELNTGELFF
clone_size: medium-sized; v_call: TRBV29-1; j_call: TRBJ1-2; d_call: -; cdr3_nt: TGCAGCGTTGGTCGGGGGGCTGAGGATGGCTACACCTTC; cdr3_aa: CSVGRGAEDGYTF
clone_size: -; v_call: TRBV7-8; j_call: TRBJ2-7; d_call: TRBD2; cdr3_nt: TGTGCCAGCAGCCTCAGCGGGGACTCCTACGAGCAGTACTTC; cdr3_aa: CASSLSGDSYEQYF
clone_size: -; v_call: TRBV5-6; j_call: TRBJ1-4; d_call: -; cdr3_nt: TGTGCCAGCAGCTTGGCCGTAGAAGCTGGAAAACTGTTTTTT; cdr3_aa: CASSLAVEAGKLFF
clone_size: medium-sized; v_call: TRBV4-1; j_call: TRBJ1-1; d_call: -; cdr3_nt: TGCGCCAGCAGCCAAGTACTGAACACTGAAGCTTTCTTT; cdr3_aa: CASSQVLNTEAFF
clone_size: few; v_call: TRBV21-1; j_call: TRBJ2-1; d_call: -; cdr3_nt: TGTGCCAGCAGCAATAAAGAACTAGCGGGCTCTGAGCAGTTCTTC; cdr3_aa: CASSNKELAGSEQFF
clone_size: -; v_call: TRBV27; j_call: TRBJ1-2; d_call: TRBD1; cdr3_nt: TGTGCCAGCAGTCCGGGACAGGGGAGGAGTTACAACTATGGCTACACCTTC; cdr3_aa: CASSPGQGRSYNYGYTF
clone_size: -; v_call: TRBV6-1; j_call: TRBJ1-5; d_call: -; cdr3_nt: TGTGCCACCTCGACAGGCCGGAGAGAGGCCCAGCATTTT; cdr3_aa: CATSTGRREAQHF